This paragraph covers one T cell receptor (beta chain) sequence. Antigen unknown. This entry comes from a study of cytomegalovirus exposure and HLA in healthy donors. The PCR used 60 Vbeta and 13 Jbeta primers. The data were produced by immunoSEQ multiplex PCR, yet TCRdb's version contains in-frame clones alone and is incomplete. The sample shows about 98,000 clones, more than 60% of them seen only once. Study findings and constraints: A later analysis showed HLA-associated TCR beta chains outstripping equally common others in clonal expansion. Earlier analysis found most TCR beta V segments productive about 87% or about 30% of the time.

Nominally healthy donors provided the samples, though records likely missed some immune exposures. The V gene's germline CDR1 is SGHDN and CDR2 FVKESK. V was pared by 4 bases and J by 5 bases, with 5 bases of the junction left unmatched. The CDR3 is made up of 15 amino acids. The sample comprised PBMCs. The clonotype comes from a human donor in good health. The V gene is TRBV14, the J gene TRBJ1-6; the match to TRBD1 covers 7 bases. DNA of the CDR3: TGTGCCAGCAGCCCAAGGACAGGAAATAATTCACCCCTCCACTTT. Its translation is CASSPRTGNNSPLHF.